This T cell receptor beta chain emerged from a study of shared clonotypes between healthy human individuals. Overall study results and limits: Larger richness was generally estimated for naive than memory subsets. Sample collection involved blood only; tissue repertoires are likely different.

Each donor was a Caucasian adult residing in Nashville, Tennessee. The study separated CD4+ cells into CD45RA+ naive and CD45RA-negative memory subsets. About this clone itself: What it binds is unknown.

Some clones are missing from TCRdb's copy, which holds only in-frame ones; the method was immunoSEQ multiplex PCR. This sample has about 1.1 million clones, with about 80% found just once. Trimming cost V 0 bases and J 5 bases; bases outside gene matches: 9. Germline V gene lookup returns CDR1 SGHNT and CDR2 YYREEE (reference sequence). The CDR3 is 16 residues long. The origin of this receptor is a man younger than 35 in good health. Some clones in this sample may be carry-over from other donors' samples. The V and J genes are TRBV5-4 and TRBJ1-1, with 8 positions matching TRBD1. The sequenced sample was memory CD4+ T cells from PBMCs. Subset indicated: CD45RA-negative fraction. The CDR3 sequence is CASSLGTGRLGTEAFF. The CDR3 nucleotides are TGTGCCAGCAGCTTGGGGACAGGGAGGCTAGGAACTGAAGCTTTCTTT.